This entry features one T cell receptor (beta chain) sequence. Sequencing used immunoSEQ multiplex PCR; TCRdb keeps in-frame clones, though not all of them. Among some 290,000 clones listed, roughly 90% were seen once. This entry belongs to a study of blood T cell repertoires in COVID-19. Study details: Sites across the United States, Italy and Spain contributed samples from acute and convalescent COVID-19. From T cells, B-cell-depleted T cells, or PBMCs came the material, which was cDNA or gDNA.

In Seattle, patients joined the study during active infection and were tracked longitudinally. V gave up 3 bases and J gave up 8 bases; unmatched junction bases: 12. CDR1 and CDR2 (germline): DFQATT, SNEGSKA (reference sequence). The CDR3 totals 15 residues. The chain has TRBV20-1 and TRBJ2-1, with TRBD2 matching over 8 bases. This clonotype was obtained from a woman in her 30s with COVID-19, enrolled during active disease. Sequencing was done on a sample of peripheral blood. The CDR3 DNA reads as TGCAGTGCTAGTGGGCCGGGAGGGCTAGTCTATGAGCAGTTCTTC. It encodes CSASGPGGLVYEQFF.